This passage covers 28 T cell receptor beta chains from one sample sequenced in a study of glioma-infiltrating T cells after dendritic cell vaccination. Time point given: after dendritic cell vaccination, including at tumor progression/relapse. Sequencing used immunoSEQ multiplex PCR; TCRdb keeps in-frame clones, though not all of them. Of just under 100,000 clones in the sample, around 80% were seen once. The material sequenced was blood, taken after dendritic cell vaccination. The receptors here all came from a human donor with glioblastoma.

The rearrangement uses TRBV28 and TRBJ2-7; D not resolved. Germline lookup yields CDR1 MDHEN and CDR2 SYDVKM. The CDR3 covers 14 residues. The V end lost 5 bases, the J end lost 5 bases, and 16 bases lay between the germline ends. CDR3 residues: CASSPVRQIDEQYF. In DNA, the CDR3 is TGTGCCAGCAGTCCCGTTCGTCAGATTGACGAGCAGTACTTC.

CDR3 DNA sequence: TGTGCCAGCTCACCCTCACAGGGCCCTCAGGGAGGGGCCAACGTCCTGACTTTC. Its protein product is CASSPSQGPQGGANVLTF. V is TRBV18 and J is TRBJ2-6; weak D call: TRBD1 (6 bases). This CDR3 comprises 18 residues. V lost 3 bases and J lost 4, with 19 bases in between. CDR1 is KGHSH, CDR2 LQKENI, per germline.

This clone showed up just a few times. The V call is TRBV5-1, the J call TRBJ1-6, with 7 nucleotides matching TRBD1. Germline trimming cut 0 bases from V and 6 bases from J; bases unmatched to any gene: 3. Looked up from germline, CDR1 is SGHRS and CDR2 is YFSETQ. The CDR3 is made up of 15 amino acids. The CDR3 sequence: CASSLGQGVNSPLHF. Written as DNA, the CDR3 is TGCGCCAGCAGCTTGGGTCAGGGGGTTAATTCACCCCTCCACTTT.

This clone appeared a few times. The chain couples TRBV5-1 to TRBJ2-3, with 11 positions matching TRBD2. Germline V gene data show CDR1 as SGHRS and CDR2 as YFSETQ. This CDR3 contains 18 residues. V was pared by 1 base and J by 0 bases, with 7 bases of the junction left unmatched. CDR3 sequence: CASSLLLAGGTSTDTQYF. The CDR3 bases are TGCGCCAGCAGCTTGTTGCTAGCGGGGGGTACTAGCACAGATACGCAGTATTTT.

The chain links TRBV5-5 to TRBJ2-2, with D possibly TRBD1 on 6 matching bases. CDR1 and CDR2 (germline): SGHKS, YYEKEE (reference sequence). The CDR3 sequence is 13 residues long. V lost 4 bases, J lost 6 bases, and 10 bases lay in between. CDR3 sequence (DNA): TGTGCCAGCAGCATACAGGGTCCCGGGGAGCTGTTTTTT. It yields the protein CASSIQGPGELFF.

The V gene is TRBV5-6, the J gene TRBJ2-1, with 7 bases fitting TRBD2. Germline-derived CDR1 and CDR2 are SGHDT and YYEEEE. The CDR3 is 13 amino acids. The V and J ends lost 6 bases and 6 bases, in that order; junction bases with no gene match: 6. This chain's CDR3 is CASKASGANEQFF. CDR3 nucleotide sequence: TGTGCCAGCAAGGCCAGCGGGGCCAATGAGCAGTTCTTC.

The chain couples TRBV7-3 to TRBJ2-2; 14 bases align to TRBD2. There are 16 residues in the CDR3. Germline CDR1 and CDR2: SGHTA and FQGTGA. J was trimmed by 6 bases and V by 5 bases; bases with no gene match: 5. CDR3 nucleotide sequence: TGTGCCAGCAGCCTGACTAGCGGGAGGGCGGCCGGGGAGCTGTTTTTT. It encodes CASSLTSGRAAGELFF.

In this sample, this clone turned up a few times. The rearrangement uses TRBV7-9 and TRBJ1-2, with 8 bases fitting TRBD1. The ends lost 0 bases at V and 4 bases at J; junction bases unmatched: 7. Germline V gene data show CDR1 as SEHNR and CDR2 as FQNEAQ (reference sequence). This CDR3 has 16 amino acids. In DNA, the CDR3 is TGTGCCAGCAGCTTAGCGTCCGGCGGACAGGGCTATGGCTACACCTTC. Translated: CASSLASGGQGYGYTF.

V and J are TRBV7-9 and TRBJ1-2, with 9 positions matching TRBD1. Trimming cost V 1 base and J 7 bases; bases outside gene matches: 13. The CDR3 is 17 amino acids. Germline V gives CDR1 SEHNR, CDR2 FQNEAQ (reference sequence). The CDR3 DNA reads TGTGCCAGCAGCTTAGGTGTTAACAGGGGGCAAGGTGTTGGCTACACCTTC. It codes for CASSLGVNRGQGVGYTF.

The chain couples TRBV5-4 to TRBJ1-6; 8 bases are shared with TRBD1. Looked up from germline, CDR1 is SGHNT and CDR2 is YYREEE (reference sequence). Unmatched junction bases numbered 6, after V lost 4 bases and J lost 6 bases. There are 15 residues in the CDR3. In DNA, the CDR3 is TGTGCCAGCAGCCGGGGACAGGTGATTAATTCACCCCTCCACTTT. Translation gives CASSRGQVINSPLHF.

The V and J genes are TRBV18 and TRBJ2-7; tentative D call: TRBD2 (6 bases). Germline CDR1 and CDR2: KGHSH and LQKENI. The CDR3 loop spans 12 amino acids. V was clipped by 6 bases and J by 6 bases, with 12 bases between them. The DNA for the CDR3 is TGTGCCAGCTCGCCGACTAGGTCCGAGCAGTACTTC. Translation gives CASSPTRSEQYF.

Points on this clone: The sample carries other DNA sequences with the same CDR3. This chain connects TRBV5-1 to TRBJ2-1, with 15 positions matching TRBD2. The germline gives CDR1 SGHRS, CDR2 YFSETQ. This CDR3 has 15 amino acids. With 4 bases clipped from V and 6 bases from J, the junction kept 2 bases outside the gene matches. The CDR3 DNA sequence: TGCGCCAGCAGCCCGGGACTAGCGGGAGGCAATGAGCAGTTCTTC. Translation: CASSPGLAGGNEQFF.

With respect to this clone: Other DNA sequences in this sample translate to the same CDR3. The J gene is TRBJ1-2, the V gene TRBV30, with 7 nucleotides matching TRBD1. The CDR3 runs to 15 residues. V lost 0 bases to trimming and J lost 4 bases; unmatched junction nucleotides: 8. Germline V lookup: CDR1 GTSNPN, CDR2 SVGIG (reference sequence). This chain's CDR3 is CAWSVSSTGSYGYTF. As DNA, the CDR3 is TGTGCCTGGAGTGTAAGCTCGACAGGGTCCTATGGCTACACCTTC.

This clone was observed a single time. This rearrangement joins TRBV9 to TRBJ2-3; D might be TRBD2 (6 bases). Trimming left V 1 base short and J 2 bases short, with 14 bases between. The CDR3 extends over 16 amino acids. Germline CDR1 and CDR2: SGDLS and YYNGEE. This chain's CDR3 is CASSVNPSAITDTQYF. The CDR3 coding sequence is TGTGCCAGCAGCGTAAATCCTAGCGCAATCACAGATACGCAGTATTTT.

The CDR3 reads CASSPLGASGETQYF. The CDR3 DNA follows: TGTGCCAGCTCACCATTGGGGGCGTCGGGGGAGACCCAGTACTTC. This chain connects TRBV18 to TRBJ2-5; tentative D call: TRBD1 (6 bases). CDR1 and CDR2 from the germline V gene are KGHSH and LQKENI. V lost 2 bases and J 5 bases, leaving 15 bases between the germline ends. CDR3 length: 15 residues.

V and J are TRBV29-1 and TRBJ2-1, with TRBD2 matching 10 bases. CDR1 and CDR2 (germline): SQVTM, ANQGSEA. The CDR3 has 16 residues. The J segment lost 4 bases and the V segment lost 1 base, leaving 7 bases of the junction unmatched. The CDR3 protein is CSVEGTSGANYNEQFF. The CDR3 DNA reads as TGCAGCGTTGAAGGAACTAGCGGGGCTAATTACAATGAGCAGTTCTTC.

The chain combines TRBV18 with TRBJ1-3; D not certain. CDR1 and CDR2 (germline): KGHSH, LQKENI. This CDR3 region has 14 residues. V lost 3 bases and J lost 0, with 6 bases in between. The DNA for the CDR3 is TGTGCCAGCTCACCTAATAACTCTGGAAACACCATATATTTT. Translating gives CASSPNNSGNTIYF.

The gene calls are TRBV5-1 and TRBJ2-5; TRBD1 aligns across 7 bases. The CDR3 has 17 amino acids. Trimming at V came to 7 bases and at J to 5 bases, leaving 20 bases not matched to a gene. Per the germline V gene, CDR1 is SGHRS and CDR2 is YFSETQ. The CDR3 bases are TGCGCCAGCCGCTCGAGCTTATCCAGGGGGAAGCTGGAGACCCAGTACTTC. It codes for CASRSSLSRGKLETQYF.

The chain joins TRBV27 to TRBJ1-1; D ambiguous. The germline CDR1 and CDR2 sequences are MNHEY and SMNVEV (reference sequence). V shed 6 bases and J shed 2 bases, with 28 bases lying between them. The CDR3 has 19 amino acids. CDR3 sequence: CASRTGKGVAGETNTEAFF. The CDR3 nucleotides are TGTGCCAGCAGAACGGGAAAAGGAGTAGCAGGCGAAACTAACACTGAAGCTTTCTTT.

The CDR3 sequence: CASSLRAGRDSNTEAFF. The CDR3 nucleotides read TGTGCCAGCAGCTTGAGGGCAGGGAGGGACTCGAACACTGAAGCTTTCTTT. The chain couples TRBV5-4 to TRBJ1-1; D is perhaps TRBD1 (5 bases). Deletions cut 1 base from V and 1 base from J, with 17 bases between. Germline V gene sequence: CDR1 SGHNT, CDR2 YYREEE (reference sequence). The CDR3 consists of 17 residues.

The J gene is TRBJ1-4, the V gene TRBV7-9; weak D call: TRBD1 (5 bases). The CDR3 totals 17 residues. V gave up 5 bases and J gave up 5 bases, with 21 bases separating them. The germline gives CDR1 SEHNR, CDR2 FQNEAQ (reference sequence). The CDR3: CASSPGVQVRENEKLFF. The CDR3 region has the DNA TGTGCCAGCAGCCCGGGGGTTCAGGTGCGGGAGAATGAAAAACTGTTTTTT.

CDR3 nucleotides: TGTGCCAGCAGTGACGACCCGCGGGGTCGTCGGTACTTC. Translation gives CASSDDPRGRRYF. The V call is TRBV6-4, the J call TRBJ2-4; D is perhaps TRBD2 (6 bases). Deletions cut 2 bases from V and 15 bases from J, with 17 bases between. The CDR3 spans 13 residues. CDR1 and CDR2 from the germline V gene are MRHNA and SNTAGT.

The J gene is TRBJ2-3, the V gene TRBV20-1, with D possibly TRBD2 on 6 matching bases. This CDR3 spans 11 amino acids. Germline V gene sequence: CDR1 DFQATT, CDR2 SNEGSKA (reference sequence). Trimming removed 2 bases from V and 7 bases from J, with 7 bases in between. CDR3 DNA: TGCAGTGCTAGACGGGGGAATACGCAGTATTTT. It codes for CSARRGNTQYF.

This chain uses TRBV5-1 with TRBJ1-1, with TRBD1 as a possible D gene (6 bases). V shed 2 bases and J shed 1 base, with 18 bases lying between them. In germline, CDR1 is SGHRS, CDR2 YFSETQ. The CDR3 loop spans 17 amino acids. The CDR3 reads CASSLESGAFANTEAFF. CDR3 nucleotide sequence: TGCGCCAGCAGCTTAGAATCAGGGGCTTTCGCGAACACTGAAGCTTTCTTT.

The chain couples TRBV5-1 to TRBJ2-1; 14 bases line up with TRBD2. V was pared by 4 bases and J by 8 bases, with 8 bases of the junction left unmatched. Germline assignment: CDR1 SGHRS and CDR2 YFSETQ. The CDR3 loop spans 16 amino acids. In DNA, the CDR3 is TGCGCCAGCAGCCTGAAGGGGACTAGCGGGAGTGATGAGCAGTTCTTC. Its translation: CASSLKGTSGSDEQFF.

The chain joins TRBV29-1 to TRBJ2-7, with 9 nucleotides matching TRBD1. The CDR3 covers 15 residues. From germline, CDR1 is SQVTM and CDR2 ANQGSEA. J was trimmed by 6 bases and V by 0 bases; bases with no gene match: 9. The CDR3 DNA reads TGCAGCGTTGAAGATCCCCACAGGGGGCTTGTCGAGCAGTACTTC. This gives the protein CSVEDPHRGLVEQYF.

This chain connects TRBV5-4 to TRBJ1-2; 9 bases agree with TRBD1. CDR1 and CDR2 from the germline V gene are SGHNT and YYREEE (reference sequence). The trim removed 3 bases at V and 4 bases at J, leaving 7 bases unmatched. The CDR3 sequence is 15 residues long. This CDR3 reads CASSWGQGEAYGYTF. The CDR3 DNA sequence: TGTGCCAGCAGCTGGGGACAGGGAGAAGCCTATGGCTACACCTTC. Supplemented by reference TRBV5-4 and TRBJ1-2, the full variable domain reads ETGVTQSPTHLIKTRGQQVTLRCSSQSGHNTVSWYQQALGQGPQFIFQYYREEENGRGNFPPRFSGLQFPNYSSELNVNALELDDSALYLCASSWGQGEAYGYTFGSGTRLTVV.

The chain joins TRBV11-2 to TRBJ2-5; TRBD2 might be the D (5 bases). The CDR3 contains 14 residues. Trimming took off 4 bases at V and 2 bases at J, with 11 bases between the two ends. The germline V gene encodes CDR1 SGHAT and CDR2 FQNNGV. CDR3: CASSSGLLQETQYF. For the CDR3, the DNA is TGTGCCAGCAGCTCTGGACTTTTGCAAGAGACCCAGTACTTC.